The 3 T cell receptor beta chains below were found in one sample sequenced in a study of blood T cell repertoires in COVID-19. Only in-frame clones appear in the TCRdb table, and some are missing; sequencing was by immunoSEQ multiplex PCR. The data hold 30,000 to 50,000 clones, with around 79% observed a single time. Sequencing used peripheral blood. The receptors come from a man between 65 and 80 years old with acute or convalescent COVID-19.

This sequence joins TRBV5-8 and TRBJ1-5; D possibly corresponds to TRBD1 (5 bases). The germline V gene has CDR1 SGHTS and CDR2 YDEGEE. Trimming left V 2 bases short and J 5 bases short, with 8 bases between. The CDR3 is 13 amino acids. DNA of the CDR3: TGTGCCAGCAGCTTTGGGGCTGATCAGCCCCAGCATTTT. Protein sequence: CASSFGADQPQHF.

The gene calls are TRBV10-3 and TRBJ1-2; D is perhaps TRBD1 (6 bases). CDR1 and CDR2 from the germline V gene are ENHRY and SYGVKD. The ends were cut back, 0 bases at V and 2 bases at J, with 22 bases in the middle. The CDR3 runs 19 residues. The CDR3 DNA reads as TGTGCCATCAGTGAGTCGACCGGGACGGCTACGAGGGGGAACTATGGCTACACCTTC. Translation: CAISESTGTATRGNYGYTF.

This chain uses TRBV2 with TRBJ1-2, with TRBD1 matching 7 bases. Germline V gene data show CDR1 as SNHLY and CDR2 as FYNNEI. CDR3 length equals 14 residues. J gave up 8 bases and V 4 bases, and 10 bases lay outside the gene matches. DNA of the CDR3: TGTGCCAGCAGTGTTGAGGAGGGGGCGCGAGGCTACACCTTC. This sequence encodes CASSVEEGARGYTF.